The 27 T cell receptor beta chains in this list originate from one sample, sequenced in a study of metastatic and nonmetastatic thyroid tumors. With MiXCR, TCRdb called clones anew from the PCR reads. In the table there are over 30,000 clones, 18% of which are singletons. Before thyroid surgery, none of the patients had received any treatment. The sequenced material came from tumor tissue. These receptors all stem from a female donor with papillary thyroid cancer or a benign thyroid nodule (not recorded which). Some clones in this sample may be carry-over from other donors' samples.

This clone was observed a handful of times. This chain joins TRBV6-2 or TRBV6-3 and TRBJ2-1; unclear D gene. V gave up 5 bases and J gave up 4 bases, with 24 bases separating them. CDR1 is MNHEY and CDR2 is SVGEGT in the germline V gene. The CDR3 loop spans 18 amino acids. CDR3 loop: CASSHRGLCVTSYNEQFF. CDR3 sequence (DNA): TGTGCCAGCAGTCACCGCGGTTTGTGCGTAACTTCATACAATGAGCAGTTCTTC.

In its sample, this clone was seen many times. J is TRBJ2-7 and V is TRBV12-3 or TRBV12-4; no firm D call. Trimming pared 3 bases from V and 1 base from J, leaving 7 bases between. The CDR3 sequence is 13 residues long. CDR3 DNA sequence: TGTGCCAGCAGTTTCGGGCCTTCCTACGAGCAGTACTTC. Residues: CASSFGPSYEQYF.

This clone has at least ten counts. The V call is TRBV30, the J call TRBJ2-7; TRBD1 aligns across 9 bases. The CDR3 loop spans 12 amino acids. The germline V gene has CDR1 GTSNPN and CDR2 SVGIG (reference sequence). V lost 8 bases to trimming and J lost 5 bases; unmatched junction nucleotides: 7. CDR3 DNA: TGTGCCAGCTACAGGGGGCGGCACGAGCAGTACTTC. Its protein is CASYRGRHEQYF.

Many counts were recorded for this clone. This chain uses TRBV6-5 with TRBJ1-2; D gene ambiguous. Germline V lookup: CDR1 MNHEY, CDR2 SVGAGI. This CDR3 is 14 amino acids long. Trimming cost V 2 bases and J 2 bases, with 9 bases left between them. The CDR3 DNA sequence: TGTGCCAGCAGTTACCGGACGAAAAACTATGGCTACACCTTC. Amino acids: CASSYRTKNYGYTF.

This clone came up many times. The chain couples TRBV28 to TRBJ2-7; TRBD2 matches 10 bases. J gave up 4 bases and V 6 bases, and 9 bases lay outside the gene matches. This CDR3 has 15 residues. Germline CDR1 reads MDHEN; CDR2 reads SYDVKM. CDR3 nucleotide sequence: TGTGCCAGCAGCCCTAGGACTAGCGGAACTTACGAGCAGTACTTC. Its translation is CASSPRTSGTYEQYF.

This clone was observed a few times. This chain connects TRBV19 to TRBJ2-7; 7 bases fit TRBD2. The CDR3 extends over 14 amino acids. V lost 6 bases to trimming and J lost 0 bases; unmatched junction nucleotides: 5. Germline CDR1 is LNHDA and CDR2 is SQIVND (reference sequence). The CDR3 DNA sequence: TGTGCCAGTAGAGGAGCGGGAAGCTCCTACGAGCAGTACTTC. Its translation: CASRGAGSSYEQYF.

The V and J genes are TRBV20-1 and TRBJ1-6, with D perhaps matching TRBD1 (6 bases). The V gene lost 5 bases and the J gene lost 7 bases, with 15 bases spanning the gap. The CDR3 extends over 14 amino acids. Germline CDR1 is DFQATT and CDR2 is SNEGSKA (reference sequence). The CDR3 sequence: CSAYLTGDNSPLHF. In nucleotides, the CDR3 is TGCAGTGCTTATCTGACAGGCGACAATTCACCCCTCCACTTT.

The chain carries TRBV7-2 and TRBJ2-7, with 13 positions matching TRBD2. The CDR3 is made up of 14 amino acids. Per germline, CDR1 SGHTA and CDR2 FQGNSA. The ends lost 10 bases at V and 9 bases at J; junction bases unmatched: 12. The CDR3 coding sequence is TGTGCCAACAGACCTACTAGCGGGGGGGCTTCGCAGTACTTC. As protein: CANRPTSGGASQYF.

This clone was detected a few times. At one boundary the junction diverges from the germline segment, which might be a read error. This chain uses TRBV10-2 with TRBJ2-3, with D unclear. The CDR3 contains 10 residues. From germline, CDR1 is WSHSY and CDR2 SAAADI. This CDR3 is CASNGDTRYF. CDR3 in DNA: TGCGCCAGCAACGGTGATACGCGGTATTTT.

This clone showed up many times. V is TRBV4-1 and J is TRBJ2-7, with D uncertain. Trimming took 4 bases from V and 0 from J, leaving 13 bases between them. Germline CDR1 is MGHRA and CDR2 is YSYEKL. This CDR3 has 15 residues. DNA for the CDR3: TGCGCCAGCAGCCGACCAGGCGTTAGCTCCTACGAGCAGTACTTC. The encoded protein is CASSRPGVSSYEQYF.

Ten or more counts support this clone. This chain links TRBV4-3 with TRBJ2-7; TRBD2 matches at 12 bases. This CDR3 is 16 amino acids long. The J segment lost 2 bases and the V segment lost 3 bases, leaving 5 bases of the junction unmatched. Germline CDR1 reads LGHNA; CDR2 reads YSLEER. CDR3 sequence (DNA): TGCGCCAGCAGCCATTCTAGCGGGGGGGAGACCTACGAGCAGTACTTC. Protein: CASSHSSGGETYEQYF.

This clone was recorded many times. The chain joins TRBV6-4 to TRBJ2-7; D might be TRBD2 (5 bases). The CDR3 loop spans 16 amino acids. Per germline, CDR1 MRHNA and CDR2 SNTAGT. The V end lost 3 bases, the J end lost 0 bases, and 15 bases lay between the germline ends. CDR3 nucleotide sequence: TGTGCCAGCAGTGATGACCCCGGGATTGCCTCCTACGAGCAGTACTTC. Residues: CASSDDPGIASYEQYF.

This clone was seen repeatedly, ten times or more. Other DNA sequences in the sample encode the same CDR3. The chain links TRBV6-2 or TRBV6-3 to TRBJ2-5; the match to TRBD2 covers 8 bases. The CDR3 runs to 16 residues. The germline V gene has CDR1 MNHEY and CDR2 SVGEGT. The junction had 9 bases not matched to a gene; V was cut back by 6 bases and J by 0 bases. Written as DNA, the CDR3 is TGTGCCAGCAGCAAAGCGGGGGCCTCGTACCAAGAGACCCAGTACTTC. This sequence encodes CASSKAGASYQETQYF.

Regarding this clone: A read error may explain this, as a much larger clone is one base away. This chain joins TRBV11-1 and TRBJ2-3; 7 bases line up with TRBD1. Per germline, CDR1 SGHAT and CDR2 FQDESV (reference sequence). Trimming removed 5 bases from V and 0 bases from J; junction bases left unmatched: 8. The CDR3 covers 16 residues. The DNA of the CDR3 is TGTGCCAGCAGCACAGGGGTCGTGGGTAGCACAGATACGCAGTATTTT. Translation gives CASSTGVVGSTDTQYF.

The chain links TRBV7-9 to TRBJ1-6; D is undetermined. The germline V and J ends were trimmed by 1 base and 7 bases, with 8 bases remaining between them. The CDR3 is 14 residues long. The germline gives CDR1 SEHNR, CDR2 FQNEAQ (reference sequence). CDR3 sequence: CASSLEGFNSPLHF. The CDR3 DNA reads TGTGCCAGCAGCTTAGAGGGTTTCAATTCACCCCTCCACTTT.

This clone was seen many times. J is TRBJ2-2 and V is TRBV11-3; the D call may be TRBD1 or TRBD2 (5 bases each). Trimming left V 4 bases short and J 0 bases short, with 9 bases between. Looked up from germline, CDR1 is SGHNT and CDR2 is YENEEA. The CDR3 has 15 amino acids. The DNA for the CDR3 is TGTGCCAGCAGCTCGGGGCTGCCGAACACCGGGGAGCTGTTTTTT. It is translated as CASSSGLPNTGELFF.

This clone has ten or more counts. This chain connects TRBV18 to TRBJ2-4, with D perhaps assigned TRBD1 or TRBD2 (5 bases each). The V gene lost 2 bases and the J gene lost 8 bases, with 16 bases spanning the gap. CDR3 length: 15 residues. Per germline, CDR1 KGHSH and CDR2 LQKENI. The CDR3 spells CASSPEGMAVDIQYF. The CDR3 DNA reads TGTGCCAGCTCACCAGAGGGGATGGCGGTGGACATTCAGTACTTC.

The chain's CDR3 is CASSLLTGAAYTQYF. CDR3 nucleotides: TGCGCCAGCAGCTTGCTGACAGGGGCAGCATATACGCAGTATTTT. This sequence joins TRBV5-1 and TRBJ2-3, with 8 bases that match TRBD1. CDR1 is SGHRS, CDR2 YFSETQ, per germline. This CDR3 has 15 amino acids. V was pared by 1 base and J by 7 bases, with 8 bases of the junction left unmatched.

This clone has only a few counts. This rearrangement joins TRBV27 to TRBJ2-2, with 7 bases aligning to TRBD2. CDR1 is MNHEY, CDR2 SMNVEV, per germline (reference sequence). V lost 5 bases and J lost 1; bases outside the gene matches: 7. This CDR3 contains 16 residues. The CDR3 is CASSPLAERNTGELFF. CDR3 nucleotide sequence: TGTGCCAGCAGTCCGCTAGCGGAGAGGAACACCGGGGAGCTGTTTTTT.

In the case of this clone: This may be a read error, as it is one base from a much larger clone. The V call is TRBV5-1, the J call TRBJ2-6; the D is unclear. V lost 2 bases, J lost 0 bases, and 9 bases lay in between. Germline assignment: CDR1 SGHRS and CDR2 YFSETQ. The CDR3 totals 16 residues. CDR3 residues: CASSFGTSSGANVLTF. CDR3 DNA sequence: TGCGCCAGCAGCTTTGGTACGAGCTCTGGGGCCAACGTCCTGACTTTC.

This clone was detected only a few times. This chain links TRBV20-1 with TRBJ2-5; 8 bases align to TRBD1. Germline trimming cut 4 bases from V and 8 bases from J; bases unmatched to any gene: 9. CDR3 size: 13 residues. CDR1 DFQATT and CDR2 SNEGSKA come from the germline V gene (reference sequence). CDR3 in amino acids: CSAIQGAEDTQYF. In nucleotides, the CDR3 is TGCAGTGCTATTCAGGGGGCCGAGGATACCCAGTACTTC.

Ten or more counts support this clone. Other DNA sequences in the same sample also yield this CDR3. The rearrangement joins TRBV25-1 to TRBJ2-7, with 9 positions matching TRBD1. The CDR3 is 15 amino acids. V lost 4 bases to trimming and J lost 1 base; unmatched junction nucleotides: 5. Germline CDR1 and CDR2: MGHDK and SYGVNS. CDR3 in DNA: TGTGCCAGCAGTGGAGGACAGGGGTCATCCTACGAGCAGTACTTC. It is translated as CASSGGQGSSYEQYF.

This clone was picked up many times. The chain carries TRBV2 and TRBJ1-4, with TRBD1 identical over 8 bases. The CDR3 sequence is 15 residues long. V shed 5 bases and J 4 bases; nucleotides not matched to a gene: 6. Germline values: CDR1 SNHLY, CDR2 FYNNEI. This CDR3 reads CASSLDRGSNEKLFF. CDR3 coding DNA: TGTGCCAGCAGTCTCGACAGGGGAAGTAATGAAAAACTGTTTTTT.

This clone was counted many times. The chain carries TRBV4-1 and TRBJ1-2, with TRBD1 identical over 8 bases. In germline, CDR1 is MGHRA, CDR2 YSYEKL. V shed 2 bases and J 7 bases; nucleotides not matched to a gene: 9. This CDR3 is built from 15 residues. This CDR3 reads CASSQSRQGPGGYTF. Written as DNA, the CDR3 is TGCGCCAGCAGCCAATCGAGACAGGGGCCGGGTGGCTACACCTTC.

This clone was counted a few times. The chain joins TRBV28 to TRBJ2-1; D gene ambiguous. The CDR3 covers 11 residues. From germline, CDR1 is MDHEN and CDR2 SYDVKM. Deletions cut 6 bases from V and 8 bases from J, with 8 bases between. The CDR3 region has the DNA TGTGCCAGCAGCATTAGTTATGAGCAGTTCTTC. This gives the protein CASSISYEQFF.

This clone was seen many times. Here the CDR3 DNA reads TGTGCCAGCAGAAGACAGGAACTAAGCACAGATACGCAGTATTTT. Encoded protein: CASRRQELSTDTQYF. The chain is built from TRBV2 and TRBJ2-3, with D perhaps TRBD1 (6 bases). V lost 6 bases to trimming and J lost 0 bases, with 13 bases between them. CDR1 and CDR2 (germline): SNHLY, FYNNEI. CDR3 size: 15 residues.

This clone was seen more than once but under ten times. The J gene is TRBJ2-1, the V gene TRBV19, with D maybe TRBD2 (5 bases). V was cut by 0 bases and J by 7 bases, with 10 bases left in between. The CDR3 is made up of 14 amino acids. Germline V gene data show CDR1 as LNHDA and CDR2 as SQIVND (reference sequence). The CDR3: CASSIDPSHNEQFF. The CDR3 DNA reads as TGTGCCAGTAGTATAGACCCTAGCCATAATGAGCAGTTCTTC.